These 29 T cell receptor beta chains were sequenced from one sample in a study of metastatic and nonmetastatic thyroid tumors. Prior to thyroid surgery, none of the patients had received any treatment. TCRdb redid the clone calls on the PCR reads using MiXCR. The table lists approximately 17,000 clones, roughly 25% of them singletons. Source material: blood. These receptors were obtained from a male donor with papillary thyroid cancer or a benign thyroid nodule (not recorded which). Some clones in this sample may be carry-over from other donors' samples.

This clone was detected ten times or more. V gene TRBV30 combines with J gene TRBJ2-3, with a tentative D call TRBD2 (6 bases). The CDR3 consists of 14 residues. Germline V gene sequence: CDR1 GTSNPN, CDR2 SVGIG (reference sequence). V was shortened by 7 bases and J by 0 bases, with 14 bases between the two germline ends. The CDR3 sequence is CASGVGPSTDTQYF. The DNA for the CDR3 is TGTGCCTCGGGGGTGGGGCCGAGCACAGATACGCAGTATTTT.

This clone was counted ten times or more. The V and J genes are TRBV12-3 or TRBV12-4 and TRBJ2-1; 7 nucleotides match TRBD1. Trimming cost V 5 bases and J 3 bases; bases outside gene matches: 7. This CDR3 has 15 residues. CDR3 residues: CASSRQGSLYNEQFF. CDR3 sequence (DNA): TGTGCCAGCAGTAGACAGGGCTCCCTCTACAATGAGCAGTTCTTC.

In nucleotides, the CDR3 is TGCGCCAGCAGCCGGACTTTGCCGGAGCAAGAGACCCAGTACTTC. Encoded protein: CASSRTLPEQETQYF. The chain combines TRBV4-1 with TRBJ2-5; a weak D match, TRBD2 (5 bases). The CDR3 has 15 amino acids. V lost 4 bases to trimming and J lost 2 bases, with 14 bases between them. Germline-derived CDR1 and CDR2 are MGHRA and YSYEKL.

The chain joins TRBV5-1 to TRBJ1-4, with D tentatively TRBD1 (5 bases). Germline CDR1 SGHRS, CDR2 YFSETQ. V shed 6 bases and J shed 3 bases, with 12 bases lying between them. The CDR3 extends over 14 amino acids. The CDR3 region has the DNA TGCGCCAGCAATCCAGGGTTGCCTAATGAAAAACTGTTTTTT. Residues: CASNPGLPNEKLFF.

This clone was found many times. The genes are TRBV28 and TRBJ2-7, with D possibly TRBD2 on 7 matching bases. V was trimmed by 6 bases and J by 4 bases, leaving 16 bases between them. The germline V gene has CDR1 MDHEN and CDR2 SYDVKM. CDR3 length: 14 residues. CDR3 sequence reads: CASSGGPGVYEQYF. Written as DNA, the CDR3 is TGTGCCAGCAGCGGGGGGCCTGGGGTTTACGAGCAGTACTTC.

The CDR3 DNA is TGTGCCTGGAGTGTACGTGGACAGCACACCGGGGAGCTGTTTTTT. It encodes CAWSVRGQHTGELFF. The chain combines TRBV30 with TRBJ2-2; maybe TRBD1 (6 bases). The CDR3 length is 15 residues. Between the trimmed V and J ends, which lost 0 bases and 3 bases, there was a span of 11 bases. The germline CDR1 and CDR2 sequences are GTSNPN and SVGIG (reference sequence).

The rearrangement uses TRBV9 and TRBJ2-7, with D possibly being TRBD1 (6 bases). Trimming cost V 5 bases and J 1 base, with 16 bases left between them. Per the germline V gene, CDR1 is SGDLS and CDR2 is YYNGEE. The CDR3 spans 15 residues. The CDR3 is CASSGNRAGSYEQYF. In nucleotides, the CDR3 is TGTGCCAGCAGTGGAAACAGGGCAGGTTCCTACGAGCAGTACTTC.

The DNA of the CDR3 is TGTGCCAGCAGTCCGCTAGCGGGACCCGACTACGAGCAGTACTTC. This translates into CASSPLAGPDYEQYF. The chain joins TRBV27 to TRBJ2-7; 9 bases match TRBD2. This CDR3 is 15 amino acids long. The J segment lost 3 bases and the V segment lost 5 bases, leaving 8 bases of the junction unmatched. Germline values: CDR1 MNHEY, CDR2 SMNVEV (reference sequence).

This clone was seen ten or more times. The V and J genes are TRBV5-1 and TRBJ2-1; possible D gene TRBD2, 6 bases. V dropped 8 bases and J dropped 0 bases, with 12 bases sitting between them. CDR1 SGHRS and CDR2 YFSETQ come from the germline V gene. The CDR3 is 14 amino acids. The CDR3 is CASSPGDSYNEQFF. Here the CDR3 DNA reads TGCGCCAGTTCCCCGGGGGACTCCTACAATGAGCAGTTCTTC.

This clone counts as medium-sized. V and J are TRBV3-1 and TRBJ1-3, with D unclear. V lost 1 base and J 0 bases, leaving 10 bases between the germline ends. The germline V gene has CDR1 LGHDT and CDR2 YNNKEL (reference sequence). The CDR3 has 16 residues. The CDR3 sequence: CASSQVFLDSGNTIYF. CDR3 DNA: TGTGCCAGCAGCCAAGTGTTCCTGGACTCTGGAAACACCATATATTTT.

In regard to this clone: Germline is not matched at one junction end, which may reflect a read error. The chain is built from TRBV27 and TRBJ1-2; TRBD1 might be the D (5 bases). CDR1 MNHEY and CDR2 SMNVEV come from the germline V gene (reference sequence). The length of the CDR3 is 13 residues. In nucleotides, the CDR3 is TGTGTCAGCAGCGGGGGACTGAACTATGGCTACACCTTC. It specifies CVSSGGLNYGYTF.

The sample holds many counts of this clone. The rearrangement joins TRBV9 to TRBJ2-3, with D unresolved. This CDR3 is 14 amino acids long. CDR1 is SGDLS, CDR2 YYNGEE, per germline. Trimming took off 4 bases at V and 2 bases at J, with 11 bases between the two ends. Written as DNA, the CDR3 is TGTGCCAGCAGCATCCGGGTCGTCACAGATACGCAGTATTTT. Amino acids: CASSIRVVTDTQYF.

The chain combines TRBV9 with TRBJ2-7; 7 nucleotides line up with TRBD2. The germline V gene has CDR1 SGDLS and CDR2 YYNGEE. V dropped 0 bases and J dropped 6; count of bases not matched to a gene: 18. The CDR3 is 18 residues long. The CDR3 reads CASSVGPGGSGELGEQYF. The CDR3 DNA reads as TGTGCCAGCAGCGTAGGCCCCGGGGGGTCGGGGGAGCTGGGCGAGCAGTACTTC.

The sample holds many counts of this clone. The chain is built from TRBV3-1 and TRBJ2-1, with 13 bases lining up with TRBD2. The junction had 7 bases not matched to a gene; V was cut back by 1 base and J by 1 base. Germline V lookup: CDR1 LGHDT, CDR2 YNNKEL (reference sequence). The CDR3 runs to 19 residues. The CDR3 loop is CASSQGGLAGATSYNEQFF. As DNA, the CDR3 is TGTGCCAGCAGCCAAGGTGGACTAGCGGGGGCGACTTCCTACAATGAGCAGTTCTTC.

This clone was observed at least ten times. Different DNA sequences within this sample yield the same CDR3. This chain connects TRBV12-3 or TRBV12-4 to TRBJ2-5, with 10 positions matching TRBD1. The ends lost 6 bases at V and 7 bases at J; junction bases unmatched: 11. CDR3 length: 15 residues. In nucleotides, the CDR3 is TGTGCCAGCAGAGAGAGGACAGGGGGAAGCGGGACCCAGTACTTC. Protein: CASRERTGGSGTQYF.

This chain links TRBV11-1 with TRBJ1-1, with 7 bases lining up with TRBD1. J gave up 0 bases and V 5 bases, and 3 bases lay outside the gene matches. CDR3 length equals 14 residues. CDR1 and CDR2 from the germline V gene are SGHAT and FQDESV (reference sequence). The CDR3 loop is CASSKDRMNTEAFF. DNA of the CDR3: TGTGCCAGCAGCAAGGACAGGATGAACACTGAAGCTTTCTTT.

This clone was counted a few times. Its ends do not fully match the called genes, so a read error is possible. The rearrangement joins TRBV6-1 to TRBJ2-7, with D possibly matching TRBD2 (5 bases). Germline-derived CDR1 and CDR2 are MNHNS and SASEGT. The CDR3 is 14 residues long. Here the CDR3 DNA reads TGTACCAGCACTGATGGGCTAGGGAGCTACGAGCAGTACTTC. Translation gives CTSTDGLGSYEQYF.

The sample holds many counts of this clone. The rearrangement uses TRBV3-1 and TRBJ2-2; 8 bases match TRBD2. The ends lost 4 bases at V and 7 bases at J; junction bases unmatched: 11. The CDR3 loop spans 16 amino acids. CDR1 is LGHDT and CDR2 is YNNKEL in the germline V gene (reference sequence). For the CDR3, the DNA is TGTGCCAGCAGCCCAGATCTACTAGCGGCGGTCGGGGAGCTGTTTTTT. Residues: CASSPDLLAAVGELFF.

The chain carries TRBV5-1 and TRBJ2-7, with TRBD2 matching over 9 bases. The germline CDR1 and CDR2 sequences are SGHRS and YFSETQ. The CDR3 runs 15 residues. V lost 3 bases to trimming and J lost 5 bases; unmatched junction nucleotides: 9. The CDR3 spells CASSSTSGGSNEQYF. CDR3 nucleotides: TGCGCCAGCAGCTCGACTAGCGGAGGGTCGAACGAGCAGTACTTC. Combining the CDR3 with reference TRBV5-1 and TRBJ2-7 gives the whole variable domain KAGVTQTPRYLIKTRGQQVTLSCSPISGHRSVSWYQQTPGQGLQFLFEYFSETQRNKGNFPGRFSGRQFSNSRSEMNVSTLELGDSALYLCASSSTSGGSNEQYFGPGTRLTVT.

This clone was counted many times. The chain is built from TRBV27 and TRBJ2-2, with 8 bases that match TRBD2. After removal of 6 bases from V and 4 bases from J, the junction contained 7 bases not matched to a gene. Germline V gene sequence: CDR1 MNHEY, CDR2 SMNVEV (reference sequence). The CDR3 totals 15 residues. The CDR3 region has the DNA TGTGCCAGCAGAGGGAGCGGGAGTTTCACCGGGGAGCTGTTTTTT. It yields the protein CASRGSGSFTGELFF.

This clone has at least ten counts. The V call is TRBV12-3 or TRBV12-4, the J call TRBJ1-5; D uncertain. This CDR3 is 12 amino acids long. The germline V and J ends were trimmed by 8 bases and 7 bases, with 12 bases remaining between them. The CDR3 is CASGNNGQPQHF. The CDR3 nucleotides read TGTGCCAGCGGCAACAACGGGCAGCCCCAGCATTTT.

The rearrangement joins TRBV5-6 to TRBJ1-1; no firm D call. This CDR3 spans 13 amino acids. Trimming pared 2 bases from V and 1 base from J, leaving 6 bases between. In germline, CDR1 is SGHDT, CDR2 YYEEEE. CDR3 DNA: TGTGCCAGCAGCTTCCCCGGGAACACTGAAGCTTTCTTT. This sequence encodes CASSFPGNTEAFF.

By share, this clone counts as medium-sized. V is TRBV4-1 and J is TRBJ2-7, with TRBD2 matching over 11 bases. CDR1 MGHRA and CDR2 YSYEKL come from the germline V gene. Losses at the gene ends were 4 bases for V and 5 bases for J; bases not matched to a gene: 7. The CDR3 runs 15 residues. As DNA, the CDR3 is TGCGCCAGCAGCCGGGTGGGACTAGCGGTTAACGAGCAGTACTTC. Encoded protein: CASSRVGLAVNEQYF.

This clone was seen only a few times. A single base separates this from a much larger clone, so it may be a read error. Other nucleotide sequences in the sample specify the same CDR3. The chain couples TRBV6-1 to TRBJ1-5, with TRBD1 identical over 7 bases. The CDR3 is 16 amino acids. The junction had 13 bases not matched to a gene; V was cut back by 6 bases and J by 5 bases. In germline, CDR1 is MNHNS, CDR2 SASEGT. The CDR3 DNA follows: TGTGCCAGCAGCGACAGGGCCTCTACCTACGATCAGCCCCAGCATTTT. It specifies CASSDRASTYDQPQHF.

In this sample, this clone turned up a few times. The chain couples TRBV19 to TRBJ1-2, with TRBD1 matching over 9 bases. The germline CDR1 and CDR2 sequences are LNHDA and SQIVND (reference sequence). The CDR3 loop spans 13 amino acids. V shed 4 bases, J shed 8 bases, and the junction held 5 bases outside the gene matches. The CDR3 protein is CASSTTGGDGYTF. CDR3 in DNA: TGTGCCAGTAGTACAACAGGGGGCGACGGCTACACCTTC.

The V and J genes are TRBV3-1 and TRBJ1-2; D call uncertain. Between the trimmed V and J ends, which lost 1 base and 0 bases, there was a span of 0 bases. CDR3 length: 12 residues. From germline, CDR1 is LGHDT and CDR2 YNNKEL (reference sequence). The CDR3 DNA sequence: TGTGCCAGCAGCCAAGCTAACTATGGCTACACCTTC. This encodes CASSQANYGYTF.

This clone was observed a single time. The rearrangement joins TRBV20-1 to TRBJ2-7, with D perhaps given as TRBD1 or TRBD2 (6 bases each). Germline V gene sequence: CDR1 DFQATT, CDR2 SNEGSKA (reference sequence). Trimming left V 0 bases short and J 7 bases short, with 19 bases between. The CDR3 runs to 15 residues. The CDR3 coding sequence is TGCAGTGCTAGAGAAACGGGGGCAGGCCCGGCGGAGCAGTACTTC. Protein: CSARETGAGPAEQYF.

This chain uses TRBV5-1 with TRBJ2-7; no clear D. The CDR3 loop spans 10 amino acids. Germline CDR1 SGHRS, CDR2 YFSETQ. The V gene lost 5 bases and the J gene lost 2 bases, with 2 bases spanning the gap. The CDR3 here is CASRTYEQYF. The CDR3 coding sequence is TGCGCCAGCAGAACCTACGAGCAGTACTTC.

This chain connects TRBV18 to TRBJ2-7; D uncertain. CDR1 and CDR2 from the germline V gene are KGHSH and LQKENI. The CDR3 totals 14 residues. Deletions cut 4 bases from V and 2 bases from J, with 12 bases between. The CDR3 bases are TGTGCCAGCTCACGGGATACTGGGACCTACGAGCAGTACTTC. Protein sequence: CASSRDTGTYEQYF. The full variable domain, its missing parts supplied by reference TRBV18 and TRBJ2-7, is NAGVMQNPRHLVRRRGQEARLRCSPMKGHSHVYWYRQLPEEGLKFMVYLQKENIIDESGMPKERFSAEFPKEGPSILRIQQVVRGDSAAYFCASSRDTGTYEQYFGPGTRLTVT.